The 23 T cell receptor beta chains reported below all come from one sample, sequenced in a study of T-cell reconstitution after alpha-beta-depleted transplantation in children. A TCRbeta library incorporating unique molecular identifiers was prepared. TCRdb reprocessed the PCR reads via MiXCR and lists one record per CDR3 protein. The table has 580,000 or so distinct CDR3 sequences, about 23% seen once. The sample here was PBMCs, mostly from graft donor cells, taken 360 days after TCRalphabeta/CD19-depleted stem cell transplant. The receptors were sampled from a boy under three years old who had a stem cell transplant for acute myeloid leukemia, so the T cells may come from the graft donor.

The CDR3 sequence: CSAWTSGGYGAKNIQYF. CDR3 DNA sequence: TGCAGTGCTTGGACTAGCGGGGGTTACGGGGCCAAAAACATTCAGTACTTC. The V gene is TRBV20-1, the J gene TRBJ2-4, with 13 bases lining up with TRBD2. The germline CDR1 and CDR2 sequences are DFQATT and SNEGSKA (reference sequence). V lost 5 bases and J lost 1; bases outside the gene matches: 8. The CDR3 covers 17 residues.

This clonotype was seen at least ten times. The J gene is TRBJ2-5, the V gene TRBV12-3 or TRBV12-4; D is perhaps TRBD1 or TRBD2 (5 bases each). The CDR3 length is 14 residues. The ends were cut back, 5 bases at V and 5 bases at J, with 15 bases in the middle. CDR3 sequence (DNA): TGTGCCAGCAGTCCCGCCGGGACGGAGGAGACCCAGTACTTC. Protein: CASSPAGTEETQYF.

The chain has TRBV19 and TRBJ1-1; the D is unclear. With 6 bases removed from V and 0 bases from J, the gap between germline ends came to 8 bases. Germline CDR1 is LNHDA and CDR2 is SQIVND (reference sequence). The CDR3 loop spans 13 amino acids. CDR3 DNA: TGTGCCAGTAGCATCGATATGAACACTGAAGCTTTCTTT. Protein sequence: CASSIDMNTEAFF.

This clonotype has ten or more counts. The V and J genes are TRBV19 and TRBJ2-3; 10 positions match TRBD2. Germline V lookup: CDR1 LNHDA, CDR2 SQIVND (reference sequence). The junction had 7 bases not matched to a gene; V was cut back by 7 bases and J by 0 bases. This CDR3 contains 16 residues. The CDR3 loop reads CASTTAGGTSTDTQYF. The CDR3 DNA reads TGTGCCAGTACTACAGCGGGGGGGACTAGCACAGATACGCAGTATTTT.

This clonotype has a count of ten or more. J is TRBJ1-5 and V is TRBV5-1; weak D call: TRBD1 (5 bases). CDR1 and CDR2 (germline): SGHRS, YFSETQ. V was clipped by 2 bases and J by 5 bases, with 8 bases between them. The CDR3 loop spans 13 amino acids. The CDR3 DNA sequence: TGCGCCAGCAGCTTTGAAGGGGATCAGCCCCAGCATTTT. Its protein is CASSFEGDQPQHF.

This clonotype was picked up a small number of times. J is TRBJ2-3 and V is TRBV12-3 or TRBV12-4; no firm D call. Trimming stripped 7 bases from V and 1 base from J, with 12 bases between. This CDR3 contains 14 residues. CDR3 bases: TGTGCCAGCACCCAAGGGTTACGCACAGATACGCAGTATTTT. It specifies CASTQGLRTDTQYF.

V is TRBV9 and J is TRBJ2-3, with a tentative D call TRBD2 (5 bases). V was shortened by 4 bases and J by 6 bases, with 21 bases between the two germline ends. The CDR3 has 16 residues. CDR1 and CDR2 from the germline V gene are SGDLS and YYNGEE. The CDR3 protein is CASSQLTSYSFDTQYF. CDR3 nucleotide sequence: TGTGCCAGCAGCCAACTTACTAGTTACTCTTTCGATACGCAGTATTTT. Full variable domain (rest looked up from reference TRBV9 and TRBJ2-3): DSGVTQTPKHLITATGQRVTLRCSPRSGDLSVYWYQQSLDQGLQFLIQYYNGEERAKGNILERFSAQQFPDLHSELNLSSLELGDSALYFCASSQLTSYSFDTQYFGPGTRLTVL.

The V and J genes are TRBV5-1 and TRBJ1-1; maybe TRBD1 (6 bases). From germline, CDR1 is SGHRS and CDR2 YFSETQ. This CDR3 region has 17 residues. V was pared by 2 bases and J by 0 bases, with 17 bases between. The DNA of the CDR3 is TGCGCCAGCAGCTTTTTCGGAGGGGGGGCGATGAACACTGAAGCTTTCTTT. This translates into CASSFFGGGAMNTEAFF. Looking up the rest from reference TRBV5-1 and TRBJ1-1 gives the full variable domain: KAGVTQTPRYLIKTRGQQVTLSCSPISGHRSVSWYQQTPGQGLQFLFEYFSETQRNKGNFPGRFSGRQFSNSRSEMNVSTLELGDSALYLCASSFFGGGAMNTEAFFGQGTRLTVV.

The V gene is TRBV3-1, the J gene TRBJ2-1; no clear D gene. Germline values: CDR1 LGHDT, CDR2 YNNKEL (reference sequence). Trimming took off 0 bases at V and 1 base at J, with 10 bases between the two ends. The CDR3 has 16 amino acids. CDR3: CASSQESGNSYNEQFF. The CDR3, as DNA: TGTGCCAGCAGCCAAGAGTCGGGCAATTCCTACAATGAGCAGTTCTTC.

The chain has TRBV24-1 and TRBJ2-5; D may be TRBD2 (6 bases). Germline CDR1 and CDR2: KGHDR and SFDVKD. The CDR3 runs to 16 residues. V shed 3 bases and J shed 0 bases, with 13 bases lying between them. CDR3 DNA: TGTGCCACCAGTGATGCCCCTCGGGACTACCAAGAGACCCAGTACTTC. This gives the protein CATSDAPRDYQETQYF.

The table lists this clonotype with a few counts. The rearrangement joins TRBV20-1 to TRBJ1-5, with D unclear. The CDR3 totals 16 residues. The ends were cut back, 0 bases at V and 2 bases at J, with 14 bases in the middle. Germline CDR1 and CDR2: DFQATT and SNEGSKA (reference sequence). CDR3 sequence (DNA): TGCAGTGCTAGAGAGGACTCCGTCGGGGGCAATCAGCCCCAGCATTTT. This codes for CSAREDSVGGNQPQHF.

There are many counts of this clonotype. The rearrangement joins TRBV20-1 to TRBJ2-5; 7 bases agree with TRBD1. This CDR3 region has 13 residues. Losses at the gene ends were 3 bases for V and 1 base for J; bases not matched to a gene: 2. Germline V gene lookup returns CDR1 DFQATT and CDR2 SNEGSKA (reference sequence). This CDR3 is CSARGQSQETQYF. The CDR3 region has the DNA TGCAGTGCTAGGGGACAGTCCCAAGAGACCCAGTACTTC.

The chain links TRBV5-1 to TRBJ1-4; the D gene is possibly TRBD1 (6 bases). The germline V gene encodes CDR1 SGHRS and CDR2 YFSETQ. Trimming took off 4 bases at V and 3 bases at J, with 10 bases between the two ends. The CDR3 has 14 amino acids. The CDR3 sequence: CASSPRGSNEKLFF. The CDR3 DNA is TGCGCCAGCAGCCCCAGGGGCTCTAATGAAAAACTGTTTTTT. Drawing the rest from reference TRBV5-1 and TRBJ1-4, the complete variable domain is KAGVTQTPRYLIKTRGQQVTLSCSPISGHRSVSWYQQTPGQGLQFLFEYFSETQRNKGNFPGRFSGRQFSNSRSEMNVSTLELGDSALYLCASSPRGSNEKLFFGSGTQLSVL.

CDR3 DNA: TGCAGCGTTGACCAGGGAAACTATGGCTACACCTTC. It specifies CSVDQGNYGYTF. The chain has TRBV29-1 and TRBJ1-2; possible D gene TRBD1, 5 bases. The CDR3 runs 12 residues. V lost 3 bases to trimming and J lost 2 bases, with 7 bases between them. Germline CDR1 reads SQVTM; CDR2 reads ANQGSEA.

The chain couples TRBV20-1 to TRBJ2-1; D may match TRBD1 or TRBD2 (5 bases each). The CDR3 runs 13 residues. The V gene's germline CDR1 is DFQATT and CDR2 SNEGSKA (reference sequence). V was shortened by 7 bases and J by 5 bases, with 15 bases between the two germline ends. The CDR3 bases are TGCAGTGAATCCGGGACCACTAACAATGAGCAGTTCTTC. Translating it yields CSESGTTNNEQFF.

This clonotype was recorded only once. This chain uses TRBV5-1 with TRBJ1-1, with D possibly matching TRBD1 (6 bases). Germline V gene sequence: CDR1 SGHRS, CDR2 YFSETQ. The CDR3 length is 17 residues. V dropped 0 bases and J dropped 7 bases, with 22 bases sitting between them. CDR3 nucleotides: TGCGCCAGCAGCTTGGGGTTCGGTCGAGACAGGACGATTGAAGCTTTCTTT. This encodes CASSLGFGRDRTIEAFF.

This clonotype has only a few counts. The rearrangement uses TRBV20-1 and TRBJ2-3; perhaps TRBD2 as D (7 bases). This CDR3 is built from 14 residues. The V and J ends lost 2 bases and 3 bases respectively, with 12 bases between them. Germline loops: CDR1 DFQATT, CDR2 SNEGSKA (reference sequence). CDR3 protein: CSARLRGPTDTQYF. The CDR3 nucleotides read TGCAGTGCTAGATTGCGGGGGCCTACAGATACGCAGTATTTT.

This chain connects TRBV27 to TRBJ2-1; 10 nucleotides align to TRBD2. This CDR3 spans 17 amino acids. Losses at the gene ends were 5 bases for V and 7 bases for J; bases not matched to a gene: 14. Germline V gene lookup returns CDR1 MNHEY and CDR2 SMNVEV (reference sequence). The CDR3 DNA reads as TGTGCCAGCAGTCTGCGTCCCCTAGCGGGGGTCCGGAATGAGCAGTTCTTC. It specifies CASSLRPLAGVRNEQFF.

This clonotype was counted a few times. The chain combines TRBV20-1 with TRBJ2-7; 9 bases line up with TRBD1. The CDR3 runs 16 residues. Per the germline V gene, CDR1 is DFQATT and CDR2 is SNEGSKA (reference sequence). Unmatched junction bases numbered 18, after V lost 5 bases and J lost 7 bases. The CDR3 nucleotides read TGCAGTGCTGCCGGGACAGGGATGCCCTTACCGGGTGAGCAGTACGTC. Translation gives CSAAGTGMPLPGEQYV.

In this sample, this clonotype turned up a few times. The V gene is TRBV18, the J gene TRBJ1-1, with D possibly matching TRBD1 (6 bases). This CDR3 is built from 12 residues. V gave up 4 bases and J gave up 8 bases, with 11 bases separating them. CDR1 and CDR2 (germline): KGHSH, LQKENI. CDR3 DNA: TGTGCCAGCTCACTTACAGGGCTCGAAGCTTTCTTT. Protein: CASSLTGLEAFF.

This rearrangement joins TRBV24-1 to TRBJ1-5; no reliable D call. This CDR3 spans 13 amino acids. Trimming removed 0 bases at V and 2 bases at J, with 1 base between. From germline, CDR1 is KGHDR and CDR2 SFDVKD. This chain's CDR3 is CATSDLGNQPQHF. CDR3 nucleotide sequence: TGTGCCACCAGTGATTTGGGCAATCAGCCCCAGCATTTT.

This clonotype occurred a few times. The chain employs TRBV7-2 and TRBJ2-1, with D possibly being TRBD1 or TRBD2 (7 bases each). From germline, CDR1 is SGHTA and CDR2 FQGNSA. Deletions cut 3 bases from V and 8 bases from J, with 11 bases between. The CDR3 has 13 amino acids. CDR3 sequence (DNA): TGTGCCAGCAGCTTCCAGGGGGGGGATGAGCAGTTCTTC. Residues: CASSFQGGDEQFF.

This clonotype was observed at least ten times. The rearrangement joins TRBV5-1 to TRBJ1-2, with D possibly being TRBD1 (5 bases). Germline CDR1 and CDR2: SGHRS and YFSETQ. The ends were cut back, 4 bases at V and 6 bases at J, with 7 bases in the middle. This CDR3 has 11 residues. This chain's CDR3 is CASSQGNGYTF. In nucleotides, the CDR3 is TGCGCCAGCAGCCAGGGAAATGGCTACACCTTC.